One and the same sample provided the 9 T cell receptor beta chains below, sequenced in a study of radiation and T cells in renal cell carcinoma. Data came from immunoSEQ multiplex PCR; TCRdb stores just in-frame clones and leaves some out. This table has 130,000 to 150,000 clones, roughly 88% appearing once. Documented time point: baseline pretreatment blood. Treatment noted: 15 Gy SBRT to primary tumor, nephrectomy 4 weeks later. Sequenced material: blood, taken from a patient whose treatment included radiotherapy and nephrectomy. All receptors derive from a woman in her 50s with renal cell carcinoma.

The chain joins TRBV5-3 to TRBJ1-1; the D is unclear. TRBV5-3 is labeled an ORF, and its function is uncertain. V lost 4 bases and J lost 0, with 13 bases in between. The CDR3 runs to 15 residues. The CDR3 coding sequence is TGTGCCAGAAGCGGCGGGGAGACATTGAACACTGAAGCTTTCTTT. This translates into CARSGGETLNTEAFF.

The rearrangement joins TRBV6-1 to TRBJ2-6; D gene uncertain. The CDR3 contains 15 residues. The germline V and J ends were trimmed by 7 bases and 1 base, with 11 bases remaining between them. CDR1 is MNHNS and CDR2 is SASEGT in the germline V gene. The CDR3 is CASINYRSGANVLTF. The CDR3 nucleotides read TGTGCCAGCATAAATTATAGGTCTGGGGCCAACGTCCTGACTTTC.

The chain employs TRBV15 and TRBJ1-5; 7 bases fit TRBD1. The CDR3 is 17 residues long. Germline values: CDR1 LNHNV, CDR2 YYDKDF (reference sequence). Trimming at V came to 6 bases and at J to 0 bases, leaving 11 bases not matched to a gene. In nucleotides, the CDR3 is TGTGCCACCAGTGCGAGGAAAGGGGGCAATAGCAATCAGCCCCAGCATTTT. Its protein product is CATSARKGGNSNQPQHF. The full variable domain, rest sourced from reference TRBV15 and TRBJ1-5, is DAMVIQNPRYQVTQFGKPVTLSCSQTLNHNVMYWYQQKSSQAPKLLFHYYDKDFNNEADTPDNFQSRRPNTSFCFLDIRSPGLGDTAMYLCATSARKGGNSNQPQHFGDGTRLSIL.

The chain recombines TRBV10-3 with TRBJ1-1; D gene ambiguous. CDR1 is ENHRY and CDR2 is SYGVKD in the germline V gene. V was cut by 3 bases and J by 1 base, with 3 bases left in between. This CDR3 is 12 amino acids long. The CDR3 DNA reads as TGTGCCATCAGTGAAAAGAACACTGAAGCTTTCTTT. The encoded protein is CAISEKNTEAFF.

The chain carries TRBV5-1 and TRBJ1-5; D ambiguous. The germline CDR1 and CDR2 sequences are SGHRS and YFSETQ. The CDR3 has 16 amino acids. The ends were cut back, 0 bases at V and 0 bases at J, with 10 bases in the middle. Here the CDR3 reads CASSLGGLSSNQPQHF. The CDR3 DNA sequence: TGCGCCAGCAGCTTGGGAGGACTTTCTAGCAATCAGCCCCAGCATTTT. The full variable domain, its missing parts supplied by reference TRBV5-1 and TRBJ1-5, is KAGVTQTPRYLIKTRGQQVTLSCSPISGHRSVSWYQQTPGQGLQFLFEYFSETQRNKGNFPGRFSGRQFSNSRSEMNVSTLELGDSALYLCASSLGGLSSNQPQHFGDGTRLSIL.

J is TRBJ1-1 and V is TRBV5-1, with a weak D call TRBD1 (5 bases). CDR3 length equals 13 residues. V was cut by 3 bases and J by 5 bases, with 11 bases left in between. CDR1 and CDR2 from the germline V gene are SGHRS and YFSETQ. The CDR3 reads CASSSGRGTEAFF. CDR3 bases: TGCGCCAGCAGCTCAGGGAGGGGAACTGAAGCTTTCTTT.

The V gene is TRBV5-4, the J gene TRBJ2-5; TRBD1 matches at 7 bases. The V gene's germline CDR1 is SGHNT and CDR2 YYREEE (reference sequence). The CDR3 contains 15 residues. The V gene end was trimmed by 4 bases and the J gene end by 5 bases; junction bases not matched to a gene: 11. CDR3 bases: TGTGCCAGCAGCCCGAATGACAGGGTGGATGAGACCCAGTACTTC. Translating it yields CASSPNDRVDETQYF.

J is TRBJ2-2 and V is TRBV9, with 8 nucleotides matching TRBD1. Germline V gene sequence: CDR1 SGDLS, CDR2 YYNGEE. CDR3 size: 18 residues. Germline trimming cut 4 bases from V and 2 bases from J; bases unmatched to any gene: 13. CDR3 nucleotide sequence: TGTGCCAGCAGCCTCTCCCCGGGGACAGGAAAAAACACCGGGGAGCTGTTTTTT. Protein: CASSLSPGTGKNTGELFF.

V gene TRBV19 combines with J gene TRBJ2-3; possibly TRBD1 for D (6 bases). CDR1 LNHDA and CDR2 SQIVND come from the germline V gene (reference sequence). The ends were cut back, 1 base at V and 2 bases at J, with 10 bases in the middle. This CDR3 contains 15 residues. Here the CDR3 reads CASSIGRGTTDTQYF. DNA of the CDR3: TGTGCCAGTAGTATAGGAAGGGGGACCACAGATACGCAGTATTTT.